The 10 T cell receptor beta chains given below trace back to one sample, sequenced in a study of T-cell reconstitution after alpha-beta-depleted transplantation in children. For TCRbeta, the library was prepared with unique molecular identifiers. Via MiXCR, TCRdb re-called the PCR reads, giving one row per CDR3 protein. The sample carries just over 350,000 distinct CDR3 sequences, less than 15% recorded once. Sequencing was performed on PBMCs, taken from the stem cell graft. The receptors were gathered from a human donor who donated a stem cell graft to a child with Fanconi anemia.

Ten or more counts support this clonotype. The genes are TRBV28 and TRBJ2-5; TRBD1 agrees at 8 bases. The junction had 6 bases not matched to a gene; V was cut back by 2 bases and J by 1 base. Germline CDR1 is MDHEN and CDR2 is SYDVKM. This CDR3 is built from 16 residues. For the CDR3, the DNA is TGTGCCAGCAGTTTAACGCAGGGGGCGAGCCAAGAGACCCAGTACTTC. This encodes CASSLTQGASQETQYF.

The rearrangement uses TRBV18 and TRBJ1-1; 8 nucleotides match TRBD1. The length of the CDR3 is 14 residues. Germline V gives CDR1 KGHSH, CDR2 LQKENI. V gave up 5 bases and J gave up 1 base; unmatched junction bases: 3. DNA for the CDR3: TGTGCCAGCTCATCAGGGGGCTGGAACACTGAAGCTTTCTTT. It translates to CASSSGGWNTEAFF.

This clonotype was counted a few times. The chain has TRBV4-2 and TRBJ2-5; D unclear. The V and J ends lost 0 bases and 5 bases respectively, with 7 bases between them. CDR1 and CDR2 (germline): LGHNA, YNFKEQ. CDR3 length equals 13 residues. The CDR3 loop reads CASSQESLETQYF. The CDR3 DNA sequence: TGTGCCAGCAGCCAAGAGTCCCTTGAGACCCAGTACTTC.

This clonotype came up many times. One junction end does not reproduce the germline sequence, and a read error may be involved. The V gene is TRBV7-7, the J gene TRBJ2-1, with no clear D. Germline V lookup: CDR1 SSHAT, CDR2 FNYEAQ (reference sequence). This CDR3 spans 15 amino acids. CDR3 DNA sequence: TGTGCTAGCAGCCTAGGTGGACCGTTCTACAATGAGCAGTTCTTC. It encodes CASSLGGPFYNEQFF.

This clonotype was observed many times. The rearrangement joins TRBV6-2 or TRBV6-3 to TRBJ2-7; D gene uncertain. V was shortened by 2 bases and J by 3 bases, with 11 bases between the two germline ends. Germline V gene data show CDR1 as MNHEY and CDR2 as SVGEGT. This CDR3 is built from 14 residues. This CDR3 is CASSYGVIGYEQYV. For the CDR3, the DNA is TGTGCCAGCAGTTACGGGGTTATCGGCTACGAGCAGTACGTC.

This clonotype was seen a few times. The chain couples TRBV11-2 to TRBJ2-2; 9 bases line up with TRBD2. The CDR3 consists of 16 residues. Losses at the gene ends were 4 bases for V and 0 bases for J; bases not matched to a gene: 3. CDR1 is SGHAT, CDR2 FQNNGV, per germline. This CDR3 is CASSSGLAPNTGELFF. As DNA, the CDR3 is TGTGCCAGCAGCTCCGGACTAGCGCCGAACACCGGGGAGCTGTTTTTT.

The chain combines TRBV3-1 with TRBJ2-1; D ambiguous. V was trimmed by 0 bases and J by 6 bases, leaving 18 bases between them. The CDR3 totals 17 residues. Germline CDR1 LGHDT, CDR2 YNNKEL (reference sequence). The CDR3 DNA reads as TGTGCCAGCAGCCAAGATAGTATAGCCACAATCTTCAATGAGCAGTTCTTC. Its protein is CASSQDSIATIFNEQFF.

This clonotype appeared many times. J is TRBJ2-2 and V is TRBV29-1, with D unresolved. The CDR3 sequence is 14 residues long. V lost 5 bases, J lost 1 base, and 11 bases lay in between. The germline gives CDR1 SQVTM, CDR2 ANQGSEA. This CDR3 is CSVSPRGNTGELFF. CDR3 in DNA: TGCAGCGTTAGTCCGAGAGGGAACACCGGGGAGCTGTTTTTT.

This clonotype was observed at least ten times. The chain recombines TRBV29-1 with TRBJ2-5; D gene uncertain. The germline V and J ends were trimmed by 4 bases and 1 base, with 7 bases remaining between them. The germline gives CDR1 SQVTM, CDR2 ANQGSEA. CDR3 length equals 12 residues. The CDR3 nucleotides are TGCAGCGTTGTTTATCCCCAAGAGACCCAGTACTTC. This codes for CSVVYPQETQYF.

This clonotype occurred a few times. V is TRBV20-1 and J is TRBJ1-2, with 8 bases lining up with TRBD1. This CDR3 has 10 amino acids. From germline, CDR1 is DFQATT and CDR2 SNEGSKA (reference sequence). The CDR3 protein is CRGTGYGYTF. CDR3 coding DNA: TGCAGGGGGACAGGCTATGGCTACACCTTC.